Following are 15 T cell receptor beta chains from one sample sequenced in a study of T cells in Graves' hyperthyroidism and ophthalmopathy. Amplified regions were TCR beta CDR3 sequences from RNA transcripts. HTBI primers drove first-round RT-PCR of the TCR CDR3. Each CDR3 protein gets one entry after TCRdb re-called the multiplex PCR reads with MiXCR. The sample holds 650,000 to 700,000 distinct CDR3 sequences, around 15% seen once. Sequencing was done on a sample of blood. These receptors originate from a man aged 45-65 years with Graves' hyperthyroidism.

This clonotype occurred many times. The chain uses TRBV28 and TRBJ1-5; D is possibly TRBD1 (5 bases). Trimming removed 4 bases from V and 11 bases from J, with 21 bases in between. CDR1 is MDHEN, CDR2 SYDVKM, per germline. The CDR3 has 15 amino acids. The DNA for the CDR3 is TGTGCCAGCAGTTCCGCCGGGACGGAGTCCTGGACCCAGCATTTT. It encodes CASSSAGTESWTQHF.

In its sample, this clonotype was seen many times. The chain recombines TRBV2 with TRBJ2-4; D possibly corresponds to TRBD2 (6 bases). Trimming took off 0 bases at V and 0 bases at J, with 15 bases between the two ends. Looked up from germline, CDR1 is SNHLY and CDR2 is FYNNEI. The CDR3 runs 18 residues. CDR3 sequence (DNA): TGTGCCAGCAGTGAAGCCCAGCGGGTCTCCATAGCCAAAAACATTCAGTACTTC. It yields the protein CASSEAQRVSIAKNIQYF.

This clonotype was observed many times. This chain links TRBV20-1 with TRBJ2-7; TRBD2 agrees at 9 bases. Looked up from germline, CDR1 is DFQATT and CDR2 is SNEGSKA (reference sequence). The CDR3 is 16 amino acids. Losses at the gene ends were 2 bases for V and 3 bases for J; bases not matched to a gene: 11. CDR3 DNA sequence: TGCAGTGCTAGACCCCCCGGGACTAGCCCGAGCTACGAGCAGTACTTC. Protein: CSARPPGTSPSYEQYF.

This clonotype was counted at least ten times. The V gene is TRBV3-1, the J gene TRBJ1-6; weak D call: TRBD1 (6 bases). Germline CDR1 reads LGHDT; CDR2 reads YNNKEL (reference sequence). CDR3 length: 16 residues. Trimming took 2 bases from V and 7 from J, leaving 15 bases between them. The CDR3 spells CASSQRGTERNSPLHF. The CDR3, as DNA: TGTGCCAGCAGCCAAAGGGGGACGGAACGGAATTCACCCCTCCACTTT.

V and J are TRBV19 and TRBJ2-3, with a tentative D call TRBD2 (5 bases). CDR1 LNHDA and CDR2 SQIVND come from the germline V gene (reference sequence). V was cut by 9 bases and J by 5 bases, with 9 bases left in between. The CDR3 runs 11 residues. CDR3 nucleotides: TGTGCCAGCTGGGAGAGAGATACGCAGTATTTT. Encoded protein: CASWERDTQYF.

The J gene is TRBJ2-3, the V gene TRBV6-2 or TRBV6-3, with TRBD2 identical over 10 bases. CDR1 and CDR2 from the germline V gene are MNHEY and SVGEGT. The CDR3 extends over 16 amino acids. Losses at the gene ends were 5 bases for V and 2 bases for J; bases not matched to a gene: 7. CDR3 loop: CASSPILAGITDTQYF. The CDR3 nucleotides are TGTGCCAGCAGTCCCATACTAGCGGGGATCACAGATACGCAGTATTTT.

This clonotype has ten or more counts. J is TRBJ2-7 and V is TRBV7-9; D possibly corresponds to TRBD1 (5 bases). Germline lookup yields CDR1 SEHNR and CDR2 FQNEAQ (reference sequence). The CDR3 spans 14 residues. Trimming removed 1 base at V and 0 bases at J, with 7 bases between. For the CDR3, the DNA is TGTGCCAGCAGCTTAGGGACAATCTCCTACGAGCAGTACTTC. Its protein is CASSLGTISYEQYF.

In the case of this clonotype: Since a much larger clone is just one base distant, this may be a read error. Here the CDR3 omits its conserved ending phenylalanine or tryptophan, so a read error is the likely source. V gene TRBV7-9 combines with J gene TRBJ2-5; D might be TRBD2 (6 bases). With 6 bases removed from V and 5 bases from J, the gap between germline ends came to 22 bases. The CDR3 extends over 16 amino acids. In germline, CDR1 is SEHNR, CDR2 FQNEAQ (reference sequence). CDR3 DNA sequence: TGTGCCAGCAGGTCGCCGGGACTTCCGAACGGGGAGACCCAGTACCTC. Residues: CASRSPGLPNGETQYL.

This clonotype was seen at least ten times. This chain's CDR3 is CASRGLREPQHF. The DNA of the CDR3 is TGTGCCAGCAGGGGATTGAGGGAGCCCCAGCATTTT. J is TRBJ1-5 and V is TRBV2, with D unclear. V dropped 6 bases and J dropped 8 bases, with 11 bases sitting between them. The CDR3 is made up of 12 amino acids. Germline CDR1 SNHLY, CDR2 FYNNEI.

This clonotype was seen a handful of times. CDR3 amino acids: CASSMFTGGSYEQYF. CDR3 bases: TGTGCCAGTAGTATGTTCACAGGGGGTTCCTACGAGCAGTACTTC. The chain carries TRBV19 and TRBJ2-7, with 8 positions matching TRBD1. The ends lost 3 bases at V and 1 base at J; junction bases unmatched: 5. The CDR3 has 15 residues. CDR1 and CDR2 (germline): LNHDA, SQIVND (reference sequence).

The V call is TRBV7-2, the J call TRBJ2-2; D is possibly TRBD2 (6 bases). V lost 6 bases and J lost 4, with 21 bases in between. The CDR3 length is 17 residues. In germline, CDR1 is SGHTA, CDR2 FQGNSA. CDR3 protein: CASRTGIGLTSTGELFF. The CDR3 nucleotides read TGTGCCAGCAGGACGGGGATCGGACTAACGTCCACCGGGGAGCTGTTTTTT. The whole variable domain, filled in from reference TRBV7-2 and TRBJ2-2, reads GAGVSQSPSNKVTEKGKDVELRCDPISGHTALYWYRQSLGQGLEFLIYFQGNSAPDKSGLPSDRFSAERTGGSVSTLTIQRTQQEDSAVYLCASRTGIGLTSTGELFFGEGSRLTVL.

This chain connects TRBV29-1 to TRBJ2-7; 7 bases line up with TRBD1. Germline values: CDR1 SQVTM, CDR2 ANQGSEA. This CDR3 contains 15 residues. Trimming at V came to 2 bases and at J to 3 bases, leaving 10 bases not matched to a gene. The CDR3 sequence is CSVEFRQGPDYEQYF. CDR3 DNA: TGCAGCGTTGAATTTAGACAGGGTCCTGACTACGAGCAGTACTTC.

The genes are TRBV7-2 and TRBJ1-6; D is perhaps TRBD1 (5 bases). This CDR3 has 14 residues. Germline V CDR1 and CDR2: SGHTA, FQGNSA. Trimming left V 6 bases short and J 6 bases short, with 12 bases between. The CDR3: CASRQVQTNSPLHF. In DNA, the CDR3 is TGTGCCAGCAGACAGGTTCAAACTAATTCACCCCTCCACTTT.

This clonotype has a handful of counts. The chain employs TRBV14 and TRBJ2-5, with 7 bases fitting TRBD1. The CDR3 is made up of 19 amino acids. The germline CDR1 and CDR2 sequences are SGHDN and FVKESK. After removal of 1 base from V and 7 bases from J, the junction contained 21 bases not matched to a gene. DNA for the CDR3: TGTGCCAGCAGCCAAGTCTTTGGGGACAGTGAAGGGTATGGAGGGACCCAGTACTTC. Translated, it gives CASSQVFGDSEGYGGTQYF. Full variable domain (remainder filled in from reference TRBV14 and TRBJ2-5): EAGVTQFPSHSVIEKGQTVTLRCDPISGHDNLYWYRRVMGKEIKFLLHFVKESKQDESGMPNNRFLAERTGGTYSTLKVQPAELEDSGVYFCASSQVFGDSEGYGGTQYFGPGTRLLVL.

At least ten counts were recorded for this clonotype. This chain joins TRBV28 and TRBJ1-6; 9 nucleotides agree with TRBD1. V lost 4 bases to trimming and J lost 11 bases; unmatched junction nucleotides: 12. CDR3 length: 16 amino acids. Germline values: CDR1 MDHEN, CDR2 SYDVKM. The CDR3 nucleotides read TGTGCCAGCAGTTCTCACAGGGGGCGAGGTACGGCACCCCTCCACTTT. It is translated as CASSSHRGRGTAPLHF.